These T cell receptor beta chains were read from a single sample in a study of T cell changes during pregnancy in multiple sclerosis. Some clones are missing from TCRdb's copy, which holds only in-frame ones; the method was immunoSEQ multiplex PCR. Of roughly 110,000 clones in the sample, just under 95% were seen once. This material consisted of peripheral blood, taken in the third trimester of pregnancy. These receptor sequences come from a female donor in good health, enrolled as a control in a pregnancy study. Both conserved end residues are part of each CDR3. D genes are given only for firm matches. Clone size is shown for a subset of rows, as once, few, many or a class of expanded clone.

V gene: TRBV2; J gene: TRBJ1-4; CDR3 length: 13; D gene: NA; clone size: NA; CDR3 protein: CASSPQGSEKLFF; CDR3 DNA: TGTGCCAGCAGTCCACAGGGTAGCGAAAAACTGTTTTTT
V gene: TRBV5-6; J gene: TRBJ1-2; CDR3 length: 12; D gene: NA; clone size: NA; CDR3 protein: CASSLFNELYTF; CDR3 DNA: TGTGCCAGCAGCTTGTTTAACGAACTCTACACCTTC
V gene: TRBV7-3; J gene: TRBJ2-3; CDR3 length: 14; D gene: NA; clone size: NA; CDR3 protein: CASHSGLPTDTQYF; CDR3 DNA: TGTGCCAGCCACTCGGGACTTCCCACAGATACGCAGTATTTT
V gene: TRBV5-1; J gene: TRBJ2-7; CDR3 length: 12; D gene: NA; clone size: NA; CDR3 protein: CASSPTGYEQYF; CDR3 DNA: TGCGCCAGCAGCCCCACCGGGTACGAGCAGTACTTC
V gene: TRBV21-1; J gene: TRBJ2-1; CDR3 length: 12; D gene: NA; clone size: NA; CDR3 protein: CASRSSGGKQFF; CDR3 DNA: TGTGCCAGCAGGTCTAGCGGGGGGAAGCAGTTCTTC
V gene: TRBV19; J gene: TRBJ2-1; CDR3 length: 15; D gene: TRBD2; clone size: NA; CDR3 protein: CASRRDFSGGYEQFF; CDR3 DNA: TGTGCCAGTAGGAGGGATTTTAGCGGGGGTTATGAGCAGTTCTTC
V gene: TRBV5-6; J gene: TRBJ2-1; CDR3 length: 17; D gene: TRBD2; clone size: NA; CDR3 protein: CASSLGVGGSSYNEQFF; CDR3 DNA: TGTGCCAGCAGCTTGGGAGTGGGGGGGAGCTCCTACAATGAGCAGTTCTTC
V gene: TRBV5-1; J gene: TRBJ1-1; CDR3 length: 13; D gene: TRBD1; clone size: NA; CDR3 protein: CASSLAGGEGAFF; CDR3 DNA: TGCGCCAGCAGCTTGGCAGGGGGCGAGGGAGCTTTCTTT
V gene: TRBV7-2; J gene: TRBJ2-7; CDR3 length: 13; D gene: NA; clone size: once; CDR3 protein: CASTNPSSYEQYF; CDR3 DNA: TGTGCCAGCACCAACCCGAGCTCCTACGAGCAGTACTTC
V gene: TRBV4-2; J gene: TRBJ2-5; CDR3 length: 17; D gene: TRBD2; clone size: few; CDR3 protein: CASSQEVAGDLQETQYF; CDR3 DNA: TGTGCCAGCAGCCAAGAGGTGGCGGGGGACCTCCAAGAGACCCAGTACTTC